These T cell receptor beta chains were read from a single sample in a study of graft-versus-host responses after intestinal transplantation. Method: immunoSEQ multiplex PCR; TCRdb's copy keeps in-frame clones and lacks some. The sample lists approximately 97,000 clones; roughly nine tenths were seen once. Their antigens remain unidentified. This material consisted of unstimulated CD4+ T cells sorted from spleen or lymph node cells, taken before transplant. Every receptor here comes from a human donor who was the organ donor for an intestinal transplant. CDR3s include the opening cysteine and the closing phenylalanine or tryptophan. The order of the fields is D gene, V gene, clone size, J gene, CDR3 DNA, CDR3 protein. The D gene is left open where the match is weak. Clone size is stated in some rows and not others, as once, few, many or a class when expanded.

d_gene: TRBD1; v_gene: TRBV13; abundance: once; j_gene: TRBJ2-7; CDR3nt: TGTGCCAGCAGCCCCGGGACAGTACTCCCCTACGAGCAGTACTTC; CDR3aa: CASSPGTVLPYEQYF
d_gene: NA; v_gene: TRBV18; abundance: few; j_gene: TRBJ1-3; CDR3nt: TGTGCCAGCTCACCCCTGGACACCGACACTGGAAACACCATATATTTT; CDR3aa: CASSPLDTDTGNTIYF
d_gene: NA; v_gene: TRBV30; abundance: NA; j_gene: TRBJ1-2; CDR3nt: TGTGCCTGGAGTGTACTGGGTTGGGGCAGTTATGGCTACACCTTC; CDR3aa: CAWSVLGWGSYGYTF
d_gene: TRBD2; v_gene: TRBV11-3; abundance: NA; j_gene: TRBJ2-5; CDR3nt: TGTGCCAGCAGCTTAGGGGCTAGCGGGCAAGAGACCCAGTACTTC; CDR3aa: CASSLGASGQETQYF
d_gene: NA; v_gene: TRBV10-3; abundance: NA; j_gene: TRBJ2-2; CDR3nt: TGTGCCATCAGTGAATCGGGGGGCGCGAGGACCGGGGAGCTGTTTTTT; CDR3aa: CAISESGGARTGELFF
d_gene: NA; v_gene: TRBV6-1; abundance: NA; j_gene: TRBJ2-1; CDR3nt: TGCGCCAGCAGGAGGGATCCGGCGGATGAGCAGTTCTTC; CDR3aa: CASRRDPADEQFF
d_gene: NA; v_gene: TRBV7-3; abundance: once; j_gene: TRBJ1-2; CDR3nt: TGTGCCAGCAGCTCAGAGAGGGCCCGCTATGGCTACACCTTC; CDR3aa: CASSSERARYGYTF
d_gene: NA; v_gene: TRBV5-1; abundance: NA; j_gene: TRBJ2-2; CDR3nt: TGCGCCAGCAGACAGGACACCCCCGCCGGGGAGCTGTTTTTT; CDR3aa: CASRQDTPAGELFF
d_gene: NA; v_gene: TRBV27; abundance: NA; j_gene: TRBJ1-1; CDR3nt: TGTGCCAGCTCTTGGGGGCAAAACACTGAAGCTTTCTTT; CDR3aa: CASSWGQNTEAFF
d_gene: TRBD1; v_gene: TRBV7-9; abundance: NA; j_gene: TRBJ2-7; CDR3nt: TGTGCCAGCAGCCGGGACAGCGACAAGCAGTACTTC; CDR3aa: CASSRDSDKQYF